Below, one T cell receptor beta chain is given with its context. Its matching antigen is unknown. This record belongs to a study of T cells in tuberculosis. Study in general: In South Africa, adults with active tuberculosis were compared with IGRA-negative and latently infected IGRA-positive adolescents. Samples predate treatment or fall within its first 7 days.

The CDR3 runs 14 residues. V was clipped by 5 bases and J by 6 bases, with 14 bases between them. Germline values: CDR1 MNHEY, CDR2 SVGAGI. Measured with immunoSEQ multiplex PCR; TCRdb has only the in-frame clones, and not every one. Among tens of thousands of clones listed, roughly 90% were seen once. Broader study findings: GMM-specific TCRs were nearer to active tuberculosis alpha repertoires, suggesting expansion.

Sample time point: new active TB diagnosis, blood taken before or within 7 days of starting treatment. Positive smear microscopy and/or M. tuberculosis culture confirmed active disease. The sequence was collected from an adult with tuberculosis. The chain employs TRBV6-5 and TRBJ1-5, with D perhaps matching TRBD1 (5 bases). The sequences come from PBMCs, collected at tuberculosis diagnosis. The CDR3 spells CASSPRVIVQPQHF. The CDR3 DNA is TGTGCCAGCAGTCCCAGGGTTATTGTTCAGCCCCAGCATTTT.